The 18 T cell receptor beta chains given below trace back to one sample, sequenced in a study of control samples from healthy donors and cancer patients. Libraries were prepared by immunoSEQ multiplex PCR; TCRdb keeps only in-frame clonotypes and omits some of them. The profile shows 95,000 to 150,000 clones, about nine tenths of them singletons. The sequenced sample consisted of blood. These receptors originate from a woman aged 18-29 years in good health.

This clone has just a few counts. Other DNA sequences within the sample encode an identical CDR3. The V and J genes are TRBV7-9 and TRBJ2-7; TRBD2 might be the D (6 bases). Germline values: CDR1 SEHNR, CDR2 FQNEAQ (reference sequence). The V end was cut by 0 bases, the J end by 2 bases, with 8 bases between. The CDR3 consists of 14 residues. The CDR3 DNA follows: TGTGCCAGCAGCTTAGCGGGAGGCCCCTACGAGCAGTACTTC. Protein: CASSLAGGPYEQYF.

The V call is TRBV27, the J call TRBJ2-3; 12 bases are shared with TRBD2. Germline V lookup: CDR1 MNHEY, CDR2 SMNVEV (reference sequence). The ends lost 7 bases at V and 1 base at J; junction bases unmatched: 9. This CDR3 has 17 residues. The CDR3 DNA follows: TGTGCCAGCACCCCCCTGACTAGCGGGGGACGCACAGATACGCAGTATTTT. Amino acid sequence: CASTPLTSGGRTDTQYF.

The J gene is TRBJ1-1, the V gene TRBV24-1; D is unresolved. CDR3 length: 16 amino acids. CDR1 is KGHDR, CDR2 SFDVKD, per germline. V dropped 2 bases and J dropped 1 base, with 13 bases sitting between them. CDR3 DNA sequence: TGTGCCACCAGTGATTCCCGCCAGACGGGGAACACTGAAGCTTTCTTT. Protein sequence: CATSDSRQTGNTEAFF.

The chain joins TRBV19 to TRBJ2-7; D perhaps matches TRBD2 (7 bases). Germline V CDR1 and CDR2: LNHDA, SQIVND (reference sequence). Between the trimmed V and J ends, which lost 5 bases and 1 base, there was a span of 24 bases. The CDR3 sequence is 18 residues long. The DNA of the CDR3 is TGTGCCAGTAGTGCCCTAAGGGGGGAGGGCCATATTTCCTACGAGCAGTACTTC. It specifies CASSALRGEGHISYEQYF.

V gene TRBV6-5 combines with J gene TRBJ1-2, with unresolved D. Trimming shortened V by 6 bases and J by 8 bases, and 19 bases separated the two germline ends. This CDR3 spans 14 amino acids. Germline lookup yields CDR1 MNHEY and CDR2 SVGAGI. The CDR3 is CASRGQVDARGYTF. The CDR3 nucleotides read TGTGCCAGCAGAGGGCAGGTCGATGCTCGGGGCTACACCTTC.

J is TRBJ2-7 and V is TRBV5-6; weak D call: TRBD1 (6 bases). Germline lookup yields CDR1 SGHDT and CDR2 YYEEEE. The length of the CDR3 is 15 residues. Between the trimmed V and J ends, which lost 1 base and 0 bases, there was a span of 11 bases. This CDR3 reads CASSLRGHSSYEQYF. As DNA, the CDR3 is TGTGCCAGCAGCTTGAGGGGACACTCCTCCTACGAGCAGTACTTC.

The CDR3 here is CASSPPPGLLLRNEKLFF. The DNA for the CDR3 is TGTGCCAGCAGCCCCCCCCCGGGGCTACTTCTACGTAATGAAAAACTGTTTTTT. The genes are TRBV7-9 and TRBJ1-4; D perhaps matches TRBD1 (5 bases). Germline values: CDR1 SEHNR, CDR2 FQNEAQ (reference sequence). The CDR3 runs 18 residues. The ends were cut back, 5 bases at V and 4 bases at J, with 23 bases in the middle.

The V and J genes are TRBV3-1 (or the pseudogene TRBV3-2) and TRBJ1-1, with a weak D call TRBD1 (5 bases). This CDR3 has 12 amino acids. In germline, CDR1 is LGHDT, CDR2 YNNKEL (reference sequence). V was trimmed by 4 bases and J by 11 bases, leaving 14 bases between them. The CDR3 loop reads CASSLMRGEAFF. The DNA for the CDR3 is TGTGCCAGCAGCCTAATGAGGGGTGAGGCTTTCTTT.

The gene calls are TRBV15 and TRBJ2-3; a weak D match, TRBD1 (5 bases). Germline V lookup: CDR1 LNHNV, CDR2 YYDKDF (reference sequence). The CDR3 extends over 15 amino acids. V was trimmed by 2 bases and J by 0 bases, leaving 9 bases between them. CDR3 amino acids: CATSRTGASTDTQYF. CDR3 coding DNA: TGTGCCACCAGCAGAACAGGTGCTAGCACAGATACGCAGTATTTT.

V gene TRBV19 combines with J gene TRBJ1-4; D not resolved. V was shortened by 7 bases and J by 4 bases, with 13 bases between the two germline ends. CDR1 is LNHDA, CDR2 SQIVND, per germline (reference sequence). The CDR3 is 14 amino acids. CDR3 sequence reads: CASTSRIGNEKLFF. Here the CDR3 DNA reads TGTGCCAGTACCTCCCGTATTGGTAATGAAAAACTGTTTTTT.

This rearrangement joins TRBV27 to TRBJ2-1; D is perhaps TRBD2 (6 bases). In germline, CDR1 is MNHEY, CDR2 SMNVEV (reference sequence). The germline V and J ends were trimmed by 2 bases and 5 bases, with 19 bases remaining between them. This CDR3 is 17 amino acids long. Here the CDR3 reads CASSLHYYSGSDNEQFF. CDR3 DNA sequence: TGTGCCAGCAGTTTACATTACTATAGCGGCAGTGACAATGAGCAGTTCTTC.

The genes are TRBV19 and TRBJ1-2, with D possibly being TRBD1 (5 bases). Germline V lookup: CDR1 LNHDA, CDR2 SQIVND (reference sequence). Trimming removed 6 bases from V and 4 bases from J, with 18 bases in between. This CDR3 contains 15 residues. This chain's CDR3 is CASSNDSPGSYGYTF. The CDR3, as DNA: TGTGCCAGTAGCAATGACAGCCCAGGAAGCTATGGCTACACCTTC.

This sequence joins TRBV6-5 and TRBJ1-3; no definite D call. CDR1 and CDR2 from the germline V gene are MNHEY and SVGAGI. Trimming took off 6 bases at V and 0 bases at J, with 9 bases between the two ends. The length of the CDR3 is 14 residues. In DNA, the CDR3 is TGTGCCAGCAGGGTAAAGAGCTCTGGAAACACCATATATTTT. Protein product: CASRVKSSGNTIYF.

The rearrangement joins TRBV9 to TRBJ1-5; D is undetermined. The CDR3 has 15 residues. Germline V gene sequence: CDR1 SGDLS, CDR2 YYNGEE. V shed 1 base and J shed 7 bases, with 15 bases lying between them. The DNA for the CDR3 is TGTGCCAGCAGCGTATCCGTAGGTCCGGGCCAGCCCCAGCATTTT. Translated, it gives CASSVSVGPGQPQHF.

V and J are TRBV27 and TRBJ1-2; a possible D gene is TRBD1 (6 bases). Germline-derived CDR1 and CDR2 are MNHEY and SMNVEV (reference sequence). There are 16 residues in the CDR3. The germline V and J ends were trimmed by 3 bases and 5 bases, with 19 bases remaining between them. The CDR3 DNA is TGTGCCAGCAGTTTGGGGGGGGGCGATGAGAGATATGGCTACACCTTC. Protein sequence: CASSLGGGDERYGYTF.

The chain links TRBV9 to TRBJ2-3; no clear D. The CDR3 contains 15 residues. CDR1 and CDR2 from the germline V gene are SGDLS and YYNGEE. Trimming took off 0 bases at V and 0 bases at J, with 8 bases between the two ends. The CDR3 sequence is CASSVAPASTDTQYF. The DNA for the CDR3 is TGTGCCAGCAGCGTAGCCCCCGCTAGCACAGATACGCAGTATTTT.

V gene TRBV5-4 combines with J gene TRBJ1-1; 8 bases are shared with TRBD1. The CDR3 is 15 residues long. V dropped 4 bases and J dropped 5; count of bases not matched to a gene: 10. CDR1 SGHNT and CDR2 YYREEE come from the germline V gene (reference sequence). Here the CDR3 reads CASSPRTGRETEAFF. CDR3 DNA sequence: TGTGCCAGCAGCCCCCGGACAGGGAGAGAAACTGAAGCTTTCTTT. The entire variable domain, with the rest obtained from reference TRBV5-4 and TRBJ1-1, is as follows: ETGVTQSPTHLIKTRGQQVTLRCSSQSGHNTVSWYQQALGQGPQFIFQYYREEENGRGNFPPRFSGLQFPNYSSELNVNALELDDSALYLCASSPRTGRETEAFFGQGTRLTVV.

The genes are TRBV6-5 and TRBJ2-3; D could derive from TRBD1 or TRBD2 (7 bases each). V was trimmed by 8 bases and J by 6 bases, leaving 18 bases between them. Germline V gene sequence: CDR1 MNHEY, CDR2 SVGAGI. CDR3 length: 14 residues. CDR3 sequence (DNA): TGTGCCAGCCCCGGGCAGGGGGGGCTTGATACGCAGTATTTT. It yields the protein CASPGQGGLDTQYF.